The 23 T cell receptor beta chains listed next were all sequenced from one sample in a study of blood T cells in healthy people across ages. Through a sample-barcoded 5' primer and a J-beta primer mix, a second PCR was run for roughly 6 to 11 cycles. TCRdb re-analysed the 5' RACE reads in MiXCR, keeping a single row per CDR3 protein. The sample shows around 800,000 distinct CDR3 sequences, 20% to 30% of them seen only once. This sample was shared with a second study, whose subject was T cells of mothers and their children.

Material for sequencing was blood. The receptors shown here come from a boy under 18 in good health.

V usage is TRBV7-2 and J usage is TRBJ2-3; TRBD2 matches 16 bases. Trimming removed 1 base from V and 8 bases from J; junction bases left unmatched: 9. Germline loops: CDR1 SGHTA, CDR2 FQGNSA. This CDR3 is built from 18 residues. CDR3 loop: CASSLGGTSGGARITQYF. CDR3 DNA sequence: TGTGCCAGCAGCTTAGGGGGGACTAGCGGGGGGGCCCGTATTACGCAGTATTTT.

This chain connects TRBV18 to TRBJ2-3; 8 positions match TRBD2. V shed 1 base and J 5 bases; nucleotides not matched to a gene: 5. This CDR3 comprises 15 residues. Germline CDR1 is KGHSH and CDR2 is LQKENI. The CDR3 here is CASSPLSGSLDTQYF. The DNA of the CDR3 is TGTGCCAGCTCACCACTAAGCGGGAGTCTAGATACGCAGTATTTT.

This clonotype was counted between two and nine times. This chain joins TRBV7-9 and TRBJ1-4; no definite D call. The germline V gene has CDR1 SEHNR and CDR2 FQNEAQ (reference sequence). The CDR3 is made up of 18 amino acids. Deletions cut 1 base from V and 0 bases from J, with 15 bases between. The CDR3 reads CASSLVLGARATNEKLFF. The CDR3 nucleotides are TGTGCCAGCAGCTTAGTACTGGGCGCACGTGCAACTAATGAAAAACTGTTTTTT. The full variable domain, rest sourced from reference TRBV7-9 and TRBJ1-4, is DTGVSQNPRHKITKRGQNVTFRCDPISEHNRLYWYRQTLGQGPEFLTYFQNEAQLEKSRLLSDRFSAERPKGSFSTLEIQRTEQGDSAMYLCASSLVLGARATNEKLFFGSGTQLSVL.

This clonotype appeared a few times. The chain recombines TRBV7-3 with TRBJ1-1; TRBD1 agrees at 12 bases. Germline-derived CDR1 and CDR2 are SGHTA and FQGTGA. CDR3 size: 15 residues. V lost 1 base and J lost 5; bases outside the gene matches: 2. The CDR3 DNA is TGTGCCAGCAGCTTAATGGGACAGGGGGCTACTGAAGCTTTCTTT. The encoded protein is CASSLMGQGATEAFF.

This clonotype was detected a few times. The genes are TRBV3-1 and TRBJ1-5; D not certain. Trimming took 3 bases from V and 3 from J, leaving 15 bases between them. This CDR3 has 16 residues. CDR1 LGHDT and CDR2 YNNKEL come from the germline V gene (reference sequence). For the CDR3, the DNA is TGTGCCAGCAGCCACGGTGCACCCTTGGACAATCAGCCCCAGCATTTT. Protein sequence: CASSHGAPLDNQPQHF.

This clonotype was counted at least ten times. CDR3 protein: CASSLLAGEHNEQFF. In DNA, the CDR3 is TGCGCCAGCAGTTTACTAGCGGGGGAACACAATGAGCAGTTCTTC. The J gene is TRBJ2-1, the V gene TRBV5-1, with TRBD2 matching over 11 bases. The CDR3 has 15 amino acids. Per the germline V gene, CDR1 is SGHRS and CDR2 is YFSETQ. Losses at the gene ends were 5 bases for V and 5 bases for J; bases not matched to a gene: 6.

The V gene is TRBV29-1, the J gene TRBJ2-5; D call uncertain. The DNA end is more similar to TRBJ2-7, so the J call may be wrong. CDR3 length: 10 residues. Germline CDR1 reads SQVTM; CDR2 reads ANQGSEA. In nucleotides, the CDR3 is TGCAGCGTGAAAAACTACGAGCAGTACTTC. Residues: CSVKNYEQYF.

This clonotype was recorded a few times. The V call is TRBV15, the J call TRBJ2-7; TRBD2 is a possible D gene (5 bases). From germline, CDR1 is LNHNV and CDR2 YYDKDF (reference sequence). Trimming took off 0 bases at V and 5 bases at J, with 14 bases between the two ends. This CDR3 has 15 amino acids. CDR3 bases: TGTGCCACCAGCAGAGAGGGAGTGGGATACAACGAGCAGTACTTC. Residues: CATSREGVGYNEQYF.

The chain couples TRBV11-2 to TRBJ2-3, with TRBD2 as a possible D gene (7 bases). The CDR3 contains 14 residues. V was clipped by 6 bases and J by 4 bases, with 14 bases between them. Germline V gene sequence: CDR1 SGHAT, CDR2 FQNNGV. The CDR3 sequence: CASRRGGAADTQYF. DNA for the CDR3: TGTGCCAGCAGGCGTGGGGGGGCTGCAGATACGCAGTATTTT. Complete variable domain (other parts from reference TRBV11-2 and TRBJ2-3): EAGVAQSPRYKIIEKRQSVAFWCNPISGHATLYWYQQILGQGPKLLIQFQNNGVVDDSQLPKDRFSAERLKGVDSTLKIQPAKLEDSAVYLCASRRGGAADTQYFGPGTRLTVL.

This clonotype was recorded a few times. CDR3 in DNA: TGTGCCAGCAGCAAGGACCGGACGGAAATAAACACTGAAGCTTTCTTT. Amino acid sequence: CASSKDRTEINTEAFF. This chain joins TRBV5-6 and TRBJ1-1; no clear D. This CDR3 region has 16 residues. V was clipped by 4 bases and J by 2 bases, with 18 bases between them. CDR1 and CDR2 from the germline V gene are SGHDT and YYEEEE.

This clonotype has just a few counts. The gene calls are TRBV24-1 and TRBJ1-2, with 8 bases aligning to TRBD1. V lost 9 bases, J lost 5 bases, and 4 bases stayed unmatched. The germline V gene encodes CDR1 KGHDR and CDR2 SFDVKD. This CDR3 region has 12 residues. CDR3 bases: TGTGCCACCTACGGACAGGGATATGGCTACACCTTC. Translating gives CATYGQGYGYTF.

The rearrangement joins TRBV9 to TRBJ1-2; 7 bases map to TRBD1. V shed 4 bases, J shed 0 bases, and the junction held 6 bases outside the gene matches. This CDR3 comprises 15 residues. Germline loops: CDR1 SGDLS, CDR2 YYNGEE. CDR3 residues: CASSPLDRPNYGYTF. CDR3 nucleotide sequence: TGTGCCAGCAGCCCTTTGGACAGGCCTAACTATGGCTACACCTTC.

This clonotype came up a few times. The rearrangement uses TRBV5-1 and TRBJ2-7; 7 bases fit TRBD1. After removal of 1 base from V and 0 bases from J, the junction contained 13 bases not matched to a gene. The CDR3 is made up of 18 amino acids. Per germline, CDR1 SGHRS and CDR2 YFSETQ. In DNA, the CDR3 is TGCGCCAGCAGCTTGAGCCATAGAACAGGGGCTTTCTCCTACGAGCAGTACTTC. Encoded protein: CASSLSHRTGAFSYEQYF.

V is TRBV5-6 and J is TRBJ2-2; 10 positions match TRBD1. V dropped 2 bases and J dropped 7; count of bases not matched to a gene: 5. The CDR3 has 15 residues. Germline lookup yields CDR1 SGHDT and CDR2 YYEEEE. The CDR3: CASSFGTGADGELFF. The CDR3 DNA sequence: TGTGCCAGCAGCTTCGGGACAGGGGCGGACGGGGAGCTGTTTTTT.

The V gene is TRBV7-2, the J gene TRBJ1-4; no firm D call. This CDR3 spans 14 amino acids. CDR1 and CDR2 from the germline V gene are SGHTA and FQGNSA. V was trimmed by 2 bases and J by 5 bases, leaving 9 bases between them. The CDR3, as DNA: TGTGCCAGCAGCTTATATTCGGGGAATGAAAAACTGTTTTTT. Its translation: CASSLYSGNEKLFF.

The chain employs TRBV20-1 and TRBJ2-1; 9 nucleotides match TRBD1. Germline CDR1 and CDR2: DFQATT and SNEGSKA (reference sequence). This CDR3 spans 14 amino acids. Trimming took 3 bases from V and 6 from J; bases not matched to a gene: 6. The CDR3 spells CSASERQGVNEQFF. The DNA for the CDR3 is TGCAGTGCTAGTGAACGACAGGGGGTCAATGAGCAGTTCTTC.

A single count supports this clonotype. This sequence joins TRBV19 and TRBJ1-2, with D possibly TRBD1 on 5 matching bases. CDR1 LNHDA and CDR2 SQIVND come from the germline V gene (reference sequence). The CDR3 is made up of 13 amino acids. V was trimmed by 8 bases and J by 12 bases, leaving 22 bases between them. The CDR3 DNA is TGTGCCAGTGCTAAGGGCGGCTGGGGCCTTGACACCTTC. This sequence encodes CASAKGGWGLDTF.

This clonotype has a handful of counts. The chain employs TRBV2 and TRBJ1-6, with D maybe TRBD1 (5 bases). This CDR3 comprises 15 residues. The V gene's germline CDR1 is SNHLY and CDR2 FYNNEI. V gave up 2 bases and J gave up 7 bases, with 12 bases separating them. The CDR3 sequence is CASSEWGGSNSPLHF. CDR3 DNA: TGTGCCAGCAGTGAATGGGGGGGGAGCAATTCACCCCTCCACTTT. Full variable domain (outside the CDR3, taken from reference TRBV2 and TRBJ1-6): EPEVTQTPSHQVTQMGQEVILRCVPISNHLYFYWYRQILGQKVEFLVSFYNNEISEKSEIFDDQFSVERPDGSNFTLKIRSTKLEDSAMYFCASSEWGGSNSPLHFGNGTRLTVT.

The CDR3 here is CSAPRGYHYGYTF. CDR3 DNA: TGCAGTGCTCCGAGGGGGTATCACTATGGCTACACCTTC. This chain uses TRBV20-1 with TRBJ1-2; weak D call: TRBD1 (6 bases). Germline V gene lookup returns CDR1 DFQATT and CDR2 SNEGSKA (reference sequence). The CDR3 is made up of 13 amino acids. Deletions cut 5 bases from V and 3 bases from J, with 13 bases between.

This rearrangement joins TRBV10-3 to TRBJ2-5; 13 nucleotides match TRBD2. The J segment lost 0 bases and the V segment lost 11 bases, leaving 3 bases of the junction unmatched. Germline V gives CDR1 ENHRY, CDR2 SYGVKD. The CDR3 contains 14 residues. The CDR3 sequence is CAAGTSGDQETQYF. CDR3 in DNA: TGTGCCGCCGGGACTAGCGGGGACCAAGAGACCCAGTACTTC.

The chain is built from TRBV29-1 and TRBJ2-6; 8 positions match TRBD1. CDR3 length: 15 amino acids. V was clipped by 7 bases and J by 1 base; unmatched bases: 6. Germline CDR1 reads SQVTM; CDR2 reads ANQGSEA. CDR3 amino acids: CSAGTGQSGANVLTF. The CDR3 region has the DNA TGCAGCGCAGGGACAGGTCAATCTGGGGCCAACGTCCTGACTTTC.

This clonotype showed up just a few times. The chain has TRBV12-3 or TRBV12-4 and TRBJ1-2, with D possibly matching TRBD1 (5 bases). CDR3 length: 12 amino acids. The ends were cut back, 11 bases at V and 3 bases at J, with 13 bases in the middle. The CDR3 loop is CALAGVDYGYTF. The CDR3 DNA reads as TGTGCCCTTGCGGGGGTTGACTATGGCTACACCTTC.

This chain uses TRBV6-5 with TRBJ2-5, with D tentatively TRBD1 or TRBD2 (5 bases each). Per germline, CDR1 MNHEY and CDR2 SVGAGI. The V end was cut by 7 bases, the J end by 5 bases, with 20 bases between. The CDR3 runs 15 residues. CDR3 DNA: TGTGCCAGCACCCCCTTTGGGGGATCGGGGGAGACCCAGTACTTC. This translates into CASTPFGGSGETQYF.